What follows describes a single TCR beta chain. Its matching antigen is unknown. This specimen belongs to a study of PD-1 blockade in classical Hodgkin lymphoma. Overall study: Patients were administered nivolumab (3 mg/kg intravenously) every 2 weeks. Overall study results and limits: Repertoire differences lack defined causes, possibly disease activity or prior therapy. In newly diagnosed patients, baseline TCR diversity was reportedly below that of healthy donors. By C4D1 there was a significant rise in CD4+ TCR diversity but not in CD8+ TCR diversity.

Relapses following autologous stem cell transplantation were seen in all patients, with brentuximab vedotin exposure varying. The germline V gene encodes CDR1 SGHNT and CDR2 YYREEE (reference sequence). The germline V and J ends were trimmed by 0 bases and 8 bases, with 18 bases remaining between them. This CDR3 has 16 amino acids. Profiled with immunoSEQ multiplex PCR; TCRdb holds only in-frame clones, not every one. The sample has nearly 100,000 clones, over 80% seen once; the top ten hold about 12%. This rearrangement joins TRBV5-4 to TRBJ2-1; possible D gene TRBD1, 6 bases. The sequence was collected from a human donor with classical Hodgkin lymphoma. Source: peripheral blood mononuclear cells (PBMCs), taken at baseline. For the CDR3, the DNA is TGTGCCAGCAGCTTGGACGGGGTACAGGGTTACTATGAGCAGTTCTTC. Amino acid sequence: CASSLDGVQGYYEQFF.